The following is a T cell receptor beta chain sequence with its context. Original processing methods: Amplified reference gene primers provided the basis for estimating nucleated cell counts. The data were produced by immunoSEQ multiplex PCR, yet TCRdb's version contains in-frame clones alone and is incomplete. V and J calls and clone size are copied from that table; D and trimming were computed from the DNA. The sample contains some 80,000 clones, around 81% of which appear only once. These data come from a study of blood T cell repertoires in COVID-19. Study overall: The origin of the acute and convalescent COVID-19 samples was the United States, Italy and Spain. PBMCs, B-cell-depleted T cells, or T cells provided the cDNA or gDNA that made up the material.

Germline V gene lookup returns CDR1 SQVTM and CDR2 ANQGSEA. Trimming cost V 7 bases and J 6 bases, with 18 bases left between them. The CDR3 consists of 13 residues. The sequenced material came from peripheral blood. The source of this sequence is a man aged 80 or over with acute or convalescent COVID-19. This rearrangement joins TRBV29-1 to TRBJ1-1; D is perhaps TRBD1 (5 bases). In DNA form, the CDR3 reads TGCAGCGCCATAGCCGGGGGGATTGCTGAAGCTTTCTTT. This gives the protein CSAIAGGIAEAFF.